This TCR beta chain was recorded in a study of blood T cell repertoires in COVID-19. Turning to the study itself: Sites in the United States, Italy and Spain provided acute and convalescent COVID-19 samples. The analysed material was cDNA or gDNA that came from T cells, B-cell-depleted T cells, or PBMCs.

Germline V gene lookup returns CDR1 SGHAT and CDR2 FQNNGV. The CDR3 extends over 12 amino acids. Trimming removed 6 bases at V and 5 bases at J, with 9 bases between. Per the original methods: Reference gene primer amplification in the assay estimated nucleated cell counts. Libraries were prepared by immunoSEQ multiplex PCR; TCRdb keeps only in-frame clonotypes and omits some of them. V and J calls and clone size follow that table, whereas D and trimming were derived from the DNA. The sample has 70,000 to 75,000 clones, about 86% seen once. This clone turned up a few times. The receptor was derived from a man aged 65-85 years with acute or convalescent COVID-19. The chain employs TRBV11-2 and TRBJ2-3; D is undetermined. The sample comprised peripheral blood. In DNA, the CDR3 is TGTGCCAGCAGATTGTCGGGAGATACGCAGTATTTT. Its translation is CASRLSGDTQYF.